The rows below give T cell receptor beta chains drawn from one sample of a study of cytomegalovirus exposure and HLA in healthy donors. TCRdb's table, derived via immunoSEQ multiplex PCR, lists solely in-frame clones and lacks some. The table includes 150,000 to 200,000 clones, less than 90% detected once. Sequencing was carried out using PBMCs. The receptor source for this set is a male donor in good health and CMV-seropositive. Each CDR3 is given with its conserved first and last residue. A D gene is named only where the DNA matches it firmly. Rows may omit the clone size; those that give it use once, few, many or a size class.

j_gene,v_gene,abundance,d_gene,CDR3nt,CDR3aa
TRBJ2-7,TRBV14,.,TRBD2,TGTGCCAGCAGCGTGCTAGCGGGAGGGCCCTACGAGCAGTACTTC,CASSVLAGGPYEQYF
TRBJ2-5,TRBV30,.,.,TGTGCCTGGAGTGTAAATAGCGGCCAAGAGACCCAGTACTTC,CAWSVNSGQETQYF
TRBJ2-7,TRBV6-5,.,TRBD2,TGTGCCAGCAGTTACTCTATGGGACTAGCGGGGCGCGAGCAGTACTTC,CASSYSMGLAGREQYF
TRBJ1-2,TRBV30,once,.,TGTGCCTGGAGCGGAGGGTTCGGCTACACCTTC,CAWSGGFGYTF
TRBJ1-2,TRBV5-8,.,.,TGTGCCAGCAGCGCTCCCGGGTCGGTCTATGGCTACACCTTC,CASSAPGSVYGYTF
TRBJ2-7,TRBV4-3,.,.,TGCGCCAGCAGCCAAGCCCATACCTCCGGAGGCCCGCCCTACGAGCAGTACTTC,CASSQAHTSGGPPYEQYF
TRBJ2-3,TRBV6-1,.,.,TGTGCCAGCTCCCGCCCCAGGGGCTGGACAGATACGCAGTATTTT,CASSRPRGWTDTQYF
TRBJ1-1,TRBV27,.,.,TGTGCCAGCAGTTGGGGGGAGAGTACTGAAGCTTTCTTT,CASSWGESTEAFF
TRBJ2-7,TRBV7-7,once,TRBD2,TGTGCTAGCAGCCTACTAGCGGGAGGGTACGAGCAGTACTTC,CASSLLAGGYEQYF
TRBJ1-2,TRBV6-6,once,.,TGTGCCAGCAGTTACCCGGAGGAGGCTGGGAGGGATGGCTACACCTTC,CASSYPEEAGRDGYTF
TRBJ1-2,TRBV29-1,.,.,TGCAGCGTTGAAAAGGACAGTGGTTCTGGCTACACCTTC,CSVEKDSGSGYTF
TRBJ2-7,TRBV29-1,.,TRBD1,TGCAGCGTTGTCTCGGGAGGACAGGGGGCCTACGAGCAGTACTTC,CSVVSGGQGAYEQYF
TRBJ1-1,TRBV6-5,.,.,TGTGCCAGCAGTTACTCGTACTTGCCCTGGAACACTGAAGCTTTCTTT,CASSYSYLPWNTEAFF
TRBJ2-3,TRBV6-5,.,.,TGTGCCAGCAGTTTCGGAGCAGATACGCAGTATTTT,CASSFGADTQYF
TRBJ2-3,TRBV27,.,.,TGTGCCAGCAGTTTAGAGGGGGTGCGCACAGATACGCAGTATTTT,CASSLEGVRTDTQYF
TRBJ1-1,TRBV30,.,.,TGTGCCTGGAGGGCACGCACTGAAGCTTTCTTT,CAWRARTEAFF
TRBJ2-3,TRBV5-5,.,TRBD2,TGTGCCAGCAGCCCCGGGCCGAAGCGGGAGAAAGATACGCAGTATTTT,CASSPGPKREKDTQYF
TRBJ2-1,TRBV28,.,TRBD2,TGTGCCAGCAGTCGGGGACTAGCGGTCTCCCTATATGAGCAGTTCTTC,CASSRGLAVSLYEQFF
TRBJ1-4,TRBV9,.,.,TGTGCCAGCAGCGTAGGGCCCGATGAAAAACTGTTTTTT,CASSVGPDEKLFF
TRBJ1-3,TRBV5-5,once,.,TGTGCCAGCAGTGGGGGGAGCTACTCTGGAAACACCATATATTTT,CASSGGSYSGNTIYF
TRBJ2-5,TRBV2,.,.,TGTGCCAGCTTCAGGGGCCTAGGAGAGACCCAGTACTTC,CASFRGLGETQYF
TRBJ2-7,TRBV5-1,.,TRBD2,TGCGCCAGCAGCTTGACACCAGCGGGGGACTACGAGCAGTACTTC,CASSLTPAGDYEQYF
TRBJ2-5,TRBV11-2,.,.,TGTGCCAGCAGTCATTTTGGGACTCGGTCGCGGGAGACCCAGTACTTC,CASSHFGTRSRETQYF
TRBJ2-3,TRBV4-2,.,TRBD2,TGTGCCAGCAGCCAAGGAGGCTGGGGGTCTAGCGGGAGTCCAGATACGCAGTATTTT,CASSQGGWGSSGSPDTQYF
TRBJ2-7,TRBV27,once,TRBD1,TGTGCCAGCAGTTCCGGACAGGGGATAACCTACGAGCAGTACTTC,CASSSGQGITYEQYF
TRBJ1-4,TRBV10-3,.,TRBD1,TGTGCCACCCGGGACAGGGAAGAAAAACTGTTTTTT,CATRDREEKLFF
TRBJ1-5,TRBV2,.,TRBD1,TGTGCCAGCAGGGACCAGGGGGCTAGCAATCAGCCCCAGCATTTT,CASRDQGASNQPQHF
TRBJ2-7,TRBV11-3,few,.,TGTGCCAGCAGCCGCGAGTGGGAGCAGTACTTC,CASSREWEQYF
TRBJ2-3,TRBV4-1,.,TRBD2,TGCGCCAGCAGCCAGCTGGGGGGGAATACGCAGTATTTT,CASSQLGGNTQYF
TRBJ2-5,TRBV18,few,.,TGTGCCAGCTCATCACTAGAGGGTCGGGAGACCCAGTACTTC,CASSSLEGRETQYF
TRBJ2-5,TRBV9,.,TRBD2,TGTGCCAGCAGCGCCCCTCCGGGACTAGCGGGGCAAGAGACCCAGTACTTC,CASSAPPGLAGQETQYF
TRBJ2-7,TRBV28,.,.,TGTGCCAGCAGTTTAAACCCGGGGCTGCGGGGATCTTGGTACGAGCAGTACTTC,CASSLNPGLRGSWYEQYF
TRBJ2-7,TRBV5-4,.,TRBD1,TGTGCCAGCAGCTTGGGGGACAGGGGGCACGACGAGCAGTACTTC,CASSLGDRGHDEQYF
TRBJ2-2,TRBV28,.,TRBD2,TGTGCCAGCAGTAAAGGACTAGCGGGAGTTTGGGACACCGGGGAGCTGTTTTTT,CASSKGLAGVWDTGELFF
TRBJ2-1,TRBV5-8,.,.,TGTGCCAGCAGCTTGGGGTCAGGCAATGAGCAGTTCTTC,CASSLGSGNEQFF
TRBJ1-6,TRBV6-1,few,TRBD1,TGTGCCAGCCGCGGGGTCGGACAGGGGAATTCACCCCTCCACTTT,CASRGVGQGNSPLHF
TRBJ2-2,TRBV30,once,.,TGTGCCTGGAAAGAGGCTAGCCGCACCGGGGAGCTGTTTTTT,CAWKEASRTGELFF
TRBJ2-7,TRBV7-2,few,.,TGTGCCAGCAGCCGGCGGACTTCCTACGAGCAGTACTTC,CASSRRTSYEQYF
TRBJ2-3,TRBV4-3,.,TRBD2,TGCGCCAGCAGCCAAGGTGCAGCGGGAGCGATCACAGATACGCAGTATTTT,CASSQGAAGAITDTQYF
TRBJ1-1,TRBV21-1,.,.,TGTGCCAGTCAGTTTCTGACTGAAGCTTTCTTT,CASQFLTEAFF
TRBJ2-7,TRBV15,few,.,TGTGCCACCAGCAGTTCCGACTATCAGACCTCCTACGAGCAGTACTTC,CATSSSDYQTSYEQYF
TRBJ2-7,TRBV5-1,.,.,TGCGCCAGCAGCTTGGGCGGTTACGAGCAGTACTTC,CASSLGGYEQYF
TRBJ1-5,TRBV7-9,.,.,TGTGCCAGCAGCTTACGGGACAATCAGCCCCAGCATTTT,CASSLRDNQPQHF
TRBJ2-6,TRBV28,few,.,TGTGCCAGCAGTTTATTCAACTCTGGGGCCAACGTCCTGACTTTC,CASSLFNSGANVLTF
TRBJ2-3,TRBV7-9,.,TRBD2,TGTGCCAGCAGCGTAGAGTCTAGCGGGAGCAAAGATACGCAGTATTTT,CASSVESSGSKDTQYF
TRBJ2-3,TRBV15,.,TRBD1,TGTGCCACAAACCGGGACAGGGGTTTCCCAGATACGCAGTATTTT,CATNRDRGFPDTQYF
TRBJ2-1,TRBV19,.,.,TGTGCCAGTAGTATAGGACACCCTGAGCAGTTCTTC,CASSIGHPEQFF
TRBJ1-5,TRBV7-2,.,.,TGTGCCAGCAGCTTAGTGGCGGGGGGAGGGAATCAGCCCCAGCATTTT,CASSLVAGGGNQPQHF
TRBJ1-2,TRBV2,.,TRBD1,TGTGCCAGCAGAGGAGACGGGGACAGAGGCTATGGCTACACCTTC,CASRGDGDRGYGYTF
TRBJ2-1,TRBV7-8,once,.,TGTGCCAGCAGCTTAGCGCCGGGGATGTACAATGAGCAGTTCTTC,CASSLAPGMYNEQFF
TRBJ2-7,TRBV6-5,few,TRBD2,TGTGCCAGCAGAAGGACTAGGGGCGCCTACGAGCAGTACTTC,CASRRTRGAYEQYF
TRBJ2-6,TRBV18,once,TRBD1,TGTGCCAGCTCACCCTTACCGGGACAGGGTTTATCTGGGGCCAACGTCCTGACTTTC,CASSPLPGQGLSGANVLTF
TRBJ2-1,TRBV19,.,TRBD2,TGTGCCAGTAGTGCCCGACTAGCGGGAGATAGCTACAATGAGCAGTTCTTC,CASSARLAGDSYNEQFF